This T cell receptor (beta chain) was profiled in a study of vaccination and CD4 T cells after COVID-19. General study results and limits: Reactive clone data from convalescent patients indicated a median of roughly 86% appearing only post-vaccination. A nonsignificant median increase from about 22 to 38 SARS-CoV-2-reactive clonotypes was observed.

CDR1 SGHNT and CDR2 YENEEA come from the germline V gene. V shed 3 bases and J shed 3 bases, with 17 bases lying between them. The CDR3 runs to 16 residues. The treatment here: roughly 10-day PBMC culture with coronavirus spike peptide pools or control peptides (ViraFEST assay). Sequencing of DNA taken from cultured CD4+ T cells relied on the Oncomine TCR Beta short-read assay. MiXCR, run by TCRdb on the PCR reads, gives a single entry per CDR3 protein. The table lists approximately 9,800 distinct CDR3 sequences, approximately 59% of them singletons. On this clonotype itself: Its antigen is not identified.

This receptor was identified in a human donor who had recovered from COVID-19. The genes are TRBV11-3 and TRBJ1-1; D may be TRBD1 (5 bases). Source material: CD4+ T cells from blood, cultured in vitro. In nucleotides, the CDR3 is TGTGCCAGCAGCTTTATGTATACTGGGGACGACACTGAAGCTTTCTTT. Translated: CASSFMYTGDDTEAFF.